This T cell receptor (beta chain) was found in a study of T cells in tumors after PD-1 blockade. For the study at large: Excluded were patients with checkpoint blockade, immunosuppressants, or radiotherapy or other anti-cancer therapy within 4 weeks. Peripheral blood samples averaged about 33,000 unique clonotypes and some 100,000 templates. Each patient got pembrolizumab 200 mg every 3 weeks or cemiplimab 350 mg every 2 weeks.

This clone was recorded once. Per germline, CDR1 SNHLY and CDR2 FYNNEI. Trimming removed 1 base from V and 3 bases from J, with 10 bases in between. The CDR3 contains 15 residues. Produced via immunoSEQ multiplex PCR; TCRdb's table is partial and in-frame only. In the table there are 30,000 to 35,000 clones, about three quarters of which are singletons. The material was PBMCs, obtained after anti-PD-1 treatment. The chain combines TRBV2 with TRBJ2-1; D might be TRBD1 (7 bases). The TCR originated in a human donor with basal cell carcinoma. The CDR3 coding sequence is TGTGCCAGCAGTGAAGACAGGGGACTCTACAATGAGCAGTTCTTC. Its protein is CASSEDRGLYNEQFF.